The 24 T cell receptor beta chains listed next were all sequenced from one sample in a study of T cells in women clearing cervical HPV infection. The repertoire was sequenced with immunoSEQ multiplex PCR; TCRdb's copy has only in-frame clones and lacks some. In all, the sample yields fewer than 35,000 clones. The sequenced material came from blood buffy coat. These receptors were collected from a woman between 18 and 70 years old with a cervical HPV16 infection that either progressed to CIN3+ or cleared (not recorded which).

The CDR3 region is CASSPRPRGNQPQHF. CDR3 bases read: TGTGCCAGCAGCCCTCGGCCCCGAGGGAATCAGCCC. This sequence joins TRBV2 and TRBJ1-5; D gene uncertain. The CDR3 end lies 3 residues beyond the end of the read and is filled in from the germline J gene. Germline loops: CDR1 SNHLY, CDR2 FYNNEI. V lost 6 bases and J 4 bases, leaving 16 bases between the germline ends. The CDR3 spans 15 residues. Drawing the rest from reference TRBV2 and TRBJ1-5, the complete variable domain is EPEVTQTPSHQVTQMGQEVILRCVPISNHLYFYWYRQILGQKVEFLVSFYNNEISEKSEIFDDQFSVERPDGSNFTLKIRSTKLEDSAMYFCASSPRPRGNQPQHFGDGTRLSIL.

Remarks on this clone: The read ends 3 residues shy of where the CDR3 ends; the end is completed using the germline J gene. The chain links TRBV5-4 to TRBJ2-1; 8 bases are shared with TRBD2. The V gene's germline CDR1 is SGHNT and CDR2 YYREEE (reference sequence). This CDR3 spans 15 amino acids. Trimming cost V 4 bases and J 5 bases; bases outside gene matches: 8. CDR3 in amino acids: CASSIRSGGHNEQFF. CDR3 DNA (partial): TGTGCCAGCAGCATCCGGAGCGGGGGACACAATGAG.

To note about this clone: The DNA ends 3 residues before the CDR3 does, and the rest of the CDR3 is filled in from the germline J gene. This chain connects TRBV20-1 to TRBJ2-4, with a weak D call TRBD2 (5 bases). V was pared by 3 bases and J by 1 base, with 16 bases between. The length of the CDR3 is 16 residues. CDR1 and CDR2 from the germline V gene are DFQATT and SNEGSKA (reference sequence). CDR3 loop: CSARAPGSGAKNIQYF. The covered CDR3 bases are TGCAGTGCTAGGGCACCCGGATCGGGGGCCAAAAACATT.

Points on this clone: The read terminates 3 residues before the CDR3 end, so the remaining end is supplied by the germline J gene. The gene calls are TRBV20-1 and TRBJ2-1; tentatively, D is TRBD1 (5 bases). The CDR3 runs to 12 residues. V shed 5 bases and J shed 5 bases, with 10 bases lying between them. Germline CDR1 DFQATT, CDR2 SNEGSKA (reference sequence). The covered CDR3 bases are TGCAGTGCTCGAGTCAGGGACAATGAG. Translated: CSARVRDNE. The whole CDR3 is CSARVRDNEQFF.

Worth noting for this clone: The observed sequence ends 3 residues before the CDR3 terminus, with the missing tail filled in from the germline J gene. The chain employs TRBV7-8 and TRBJ1-2; no definite D call. The CDR3 sequence is 14 residues long. Germline CDR1 reads SGHVS; CDR2 reads FQNEAQ. CDR3 DNA (partial): TGTGCCAGCAGCTTAGAACGACACAGCGGCGAC. Protein: CASSLERHSGD. The entire CDR3 is CASSLERHSGDYTF.

On this clone: The read terminates 3 residues ahead of where the CDR3 ends, so the germline J gene completes it. The chain joins TRBV23-1 to TRBJ2-6, with D possibly called TRBD1 or TRBD2 (6 bases each). TRBV23-1 is assigned to the ORF class and has an uncertain function. Trimming cost V 4 bases and J 0 bases, with 13 bases left between them. CDR3 length equals 17 residues. The CDR3 sequence is CASSRRDKGSGANVLTF. CDR3 DNA, as far as it was read: TGCGCCAGCAGTCGGAGGGACAAGGGCTCTGGGGCCAACGTC.

Of note for this clone: The read gets to within 3 residues of the CDR3 end, and the germline J gene fills in the rest. The V and J genes are TRBV2 and TRBJ1-1, with TRBD1 as a possible D gene (5 bases). This CDR3 spans 14 amino acids. The germline gives CDR1 SNHLY, CDR2 FYNNEI. V gave up 8 bases and J gave up 1 base, with 14 bases separating them. Partial CDR3 DNA: TGTGCCAGCTCGTGGGGGGGTCGGAACACTGAA. This translates into CASSWGGRNTE. The full CDR3 reads CASSWGGRNTEAFF.

Points on this clone: The read stops 3 residues short of the end of the CDR3; the missing end is completed from the germline J gene. The gene calls are TRBV11-2 and TRBJ2-5, with TRBD2 matching 8 bases. Germline V gene sequence: CDR1 SGHAT, CDR2 FQNNGV. The J segment lost 5 bases and the V segment lost 5 bases, leaving 10 bases of the junction unmatched. The CDR3 is made up of 15 amino acids. The DNA read from the CDR3 is TGTGCCAGCAGCCCAGGGAAACGGGGGGGGGAGACC. Its protein product is CASSPGKRGGET. The entire CDR3 sequence reads CASSPGKRGGETQYF.

A remark on this clone: The missing CDR3 end, 3 residues past where the read stops, is filled in from the germline J gene. This chain joins TRBV6-2 or TRBV6-3 and TRBJ2-5, with D hard to call. This CDR3 contains 12 residues. V was trimmed by 2 bases and J by 5 bases, leaving 6 bases between them. Germline values: CDR1 MNHEY, CDR2 SVGEGT. The CDR3 bases that were read are TGTGCCAGCAGTTACCCCGGGGAGACC. Translation gives CASSYPGET. The whole CDR3 protein is CASSYPGETQYF.

A word on this clone: Read data end 3 residues before the CDR3 end; the end is taken from the germline J gene. The V call is TRBV7-8, the J call TRBJ1-2; D perhaps matches TRBD1 (5 bases). Per germline, CDR1 SGHVS and CDR2 FQNEAQ. The CDR3 spans 16 residues. The ends were cut back, 1 base at V and 3 bases at J, with 15 bases in the middle. CDR3 sequence: CASSLVESGQYYGYTF. CDR3 bases read: TGTGCCAGCAGCTTAGTTGAGTCAGGGCAGTACTATGGC. Filled out from reference TRBV7-8 and TRBJ1-2, the complete variable domain reads GAGVSQSPRYKVAKRGQDVALRCDPISGHVSLFWYQQALGQGPEFLTYFQNEAQLDKSGLPSDRFFAERPEGSVSTLKIQRTQQEDSAVYLCASSLVESGQYYGYTFGSGTRLTVV.

Regarding this clone: The sequence runs out 3 residues before the end of the CDR3; the remainder is reconstructed from the germline J gene. The gene calls are TRBV10-2 and TRBJ1-4; perhaps TRBD1 as D (5 bases). There are 15 residues in the CDR3. Germline values: CDR1 WSHSY, CDR2 SAAADI. CDR3 residues: CASSTGPGRSSPLFF. The part of the CDR3 DNA that was read is TGCGCCAGCAGTACAGGACCCGGGCGGAGTTCACCA.

Remarks on this clone: The read halts 3 residues ahead of the CDR3 end, with the missing end drawn from the germline J gene. V gene TRBV7-9 combines with J gene TRBJ1-6; TRBD1 might be the D (6 bases). The CDR3 runs 13 residues. CDR1 is SEHNR and CDR2 is FQNEAQ in the germline V gene (reference sequence). Trimming took off 5 bases at V and 7 bases at J, with 9 bases between the two ends. CDR3 bases read: TGTGCCAGCAGCGTGGACAGAAATTCACCC. Translated, it gives CASSVDRNSP. The whole CDR3 is CASSVDRNSPLHF.

On this clone: The read terminates 3 residues ahead of where the CDR3 ends, so the germline J gene completes it. V usage is TRBV2 and J usage is TRBJ1-6; tentatively, D is TRBD1 (5 bases). V lost 7 bases to trimming and J lost 9 bases, with 16 bases between them. The CDR3 has 14 amino acids. The germline gives CDR1 SNHLY, CDR2 FYNNEI. The CDR3 sequence is CASTDTGGISPLHF. The part of the CDR3 DNA that was read is TGTGCCAGCACCGACACCGGGGGAATTTCACCC. Supplemented by reference TRBV2 and TRBJ1-6, the full variable domain reads EPEVTQTPSHQVTQMGQEVILRCVPISNHLYFYWYRQILGQKVEFLVSFYNNEISEKSEIFDDQFSVERPDGSNFTLKIRSTKLEDSAMYFCASTDTGGISPLHFGNGTRLTVT.

Regarding this clone: The read is 3 residues too short to cover the CDR3 end, so that end is filled in from the germline J gene. This rearrangement joins TRBV5-1 to TRBJ2-3; 7 nucleotides match TRBD2. From germline, CDR1 is SGHRS and CDR2 YFSETQ. There are 15 residues in the CDR3. The CDR3 spells CASSYTSAYQETQYF. The DNA read from the CDR3 is TGCGCCAGCAGTTACACTAGCGCGTACCAAGAGACG.

As to this clone: The read finishes 3 residues shy of the CDR3 end, and the germline J gene is used to complete it. The chain employs TRBV29-1 and TRBJ2-3, with D perhaps TRBD2 (6 bases). Germline-derived CDR1 and CDR2 are SQVTM and ANQGSEA. CDR3 length equals 12 residues. The chain's CDR3 is CSVGSGQETQYF. CDR3 bases read: TGCAGCGTTGGTAGCGGCCAAGAGACG.

Concerning this clone itself: The CDR3 end lies 3 residues beyond the end of the read and is filled in from the germline J gene. The V call is TRBV7-9, the J call TRBJ2-7; 8 bases map to TRBD1. The CDR3 sequence is 15 residues long. Germline assignment: CDR1 SEHNR and CDR2 FQNEAQ (reference sequence). After removal of 5 bases from V and 3 bases from J, the junction contained 9 bases not matched to a gene. The CDR3 protein is CASSEGTGRYYEQYF. Incomplete CDR3 DNA: TGTGCCAGCAGCGAAGGGACAGGCCGCTACTACGAG.

Worth noting for this clone: The read stops 3 residues short of the end of the CDR3; the missing end is completed from the germline J gene. The rearrangement joins TRBV7-8 to TRBJ2-7; D call uncertain. The CDR3 is made up of 11 amino acids. The ends were cut back, 2 bases at V and 6 bases at J, with 5 bases in the middle. Germline assignment: CDR1 SGHVS and CDR2 FQNEAQ. The CDR3 protein is CASSLRAEQYF. The part of the CDR3 DNA that was read is TGTGCCAGCAGCTTAAGGGCCGAG.

As concerns this clone: Sequencing ends 3 residues short of the CDR3 end; the germline J gene provides the rest. The rearrangement joins TRBV20-1 to TRBJ2-1, with D hard to call. Between the trimmed V and J ends, which lost 3 bases and 7 bases, there was a span of 10 bases. The CDR3 has 12 amino acids. The germline gives CDR1 DFQATT, CDR2 SNEGSKA (reference sequence). The CDR3 here is CSASRGRNEQFF. CDR3 DNA (partial): TGCAGTGCTAGTCGAGGCAGGAATGAG.

Comments on this clone: The read gets to within 3 residues of the CDR3 end, and the germline J gene fills in the rest. The chain couples TRBV7-3 to TRBJ2-3, with D possibly matching TRBD2 (7 bases). Germline V gene lookup returns CDR1 SGHTA and CDR2 FQGTGA. The CDR3 is 15 residues long. Trimming stripped 3 bases from V and 4 bases from J, with 14 bases between. The CDR3 spells CASSFGGGAADTQYF. CDR3 bases read: TGTGCCAGCAGCTTCGGTGGGGGGGCTGCAGATACG. Combining the CDR3 with reference TRBV7-3 and TRBJ2-3 gives the whole variable domain GAGVSQTPSNKVTEKGKYVELRCDPISGHTALYWYRQSLGQGPEFLIYFQGTGAADDSGLPNDRFFAVRPEGSVSTLKIQRTERGDSAVYLCASSFGGGAADTQYFGPGTRLTVL.

About this clone itself: The read finishes 3 residues shy of the CDR3 end, and the germline J gene is used to complete it. The chain joins TRBV7-2 to TRBJ2-2; TRBD2 matches 7 bases. The CDR3 is made up of 15 amino acids. With V trimmed by 3 bases and J by 0 bases, 1 base remained unmatched. CDR1 is SGHTA and CDR2 is FQGNSA in the germline V gene. This chain's CDR3 is CASSFSGSNTGELFF. Partial CDR3 DNA: TGTGCCAGCAGCTTTAGCGGGTCGAACACCGGGGAG.

Concerning this clone itself: From the germline J gene comes the end of the CDR3, since the read stops 3 residues before it. The rearrangement links TRBV11-3 to TRBJ2-5, with D perhaps matching TRBD2 (5 bases). V was cut by 7 bases and J by 3 bases, with 15 bases left in between. CDR1 and CDR2 from the germline V gene are SGHNT and YENEEA. CDR3 length equals 14 residues. CDR3 DNA (partial): TGTGCCAGCACGCTCGGACTTTTCGAAGAGACC. Its translation is CASTLGLFEET. The entire CDR3 reads CASTLGLFEETQYF.

Note on this clone: Read coverage stops 3 residues before the CDR3 terminus; the germline J gene supplies the remainder. This chain uses TRBV20-1 with TRBJ2-3; the match to TRBD1 covers 7 bases. This CDR3 has 14 residues. The germline CDR1 and CDR2 sequences are DFQATT and SNEGSKA (reference sequence). Trimming took 1 base from V and 2 from J; bases not matched to a gene: 3. CDR3 DNA, as far as it was read: TGCAGTGCTAGAGTACAGGGGCACACAGATACG. This sequence encodes CSARVQGHTDT. The CDR3, in full, reads CSARVQGHTDTQYF.

Regarding this clone: One end of the junction varies from germline; a read error may be responsible. The read terminates 3 residues ahead of where the CDR3 ends, so the germline J gene completes it. The chain combines TRBV19 with TRBJ2-5; D gene uncertain. CDR3 length equals 14 residues. Germline V gene data show CDR1 as LNHDA and CDR2 as SQIVND (reference sequence). CDR3 amino acids: CAGSSSFKQETQYF. CDR3 DNA, as far as it was read: TGTGCCGGTAGCTCCAGTTTTAAGCAAGAGACC.

Points on this clone: The read gets to within 3 residues of the CDR3 end, and the germline J gene fills in the rest. The chain combines TRBV5-1 with TRBJ2-2, with D perhaps TRBD2 (6 bases). The CDR3 has 16 amino acids. Germline V lookup: CDR1 SGHRS, CDR2 YFSETQ. Trimming removed 1 base from V and 5 bases from J, with 15 bases in between. CDR3 DNA, as far as it was read: TGCGCCAGCAGCTTGAGGGACTTTAGGTCTACCGGGGAG. It is translated as CASSLRDFRSTGE. The whole CDR3 region reads CASSLRDFRSTGELFF.